The 2 T cell receptor beta chains presented below share a single source sample, sequenced in a study of blood T cell repertoires in COVID-19. Only in-frame clones appear in the TCRdb table, and some are missing; sequencing was by immunoSEQ multiplex PCR. The sample records approximately 76,000 clones, over 70% being singletons. Source material: peripheral blood. Every receptor here comes from a woman aged 70 to 79 with acute or convalescent COVID-19.

This chain joins TRBV2 and TRBJ1-6; 11 nucleotides agree with TRBD1. The V gene's germline CDR1 is SNHLY and CDR2 FYNNEI. Trimming at V came to 4 bases and at J to 9 bases, leaving 8 bases not matched to a gene. The CDR3 extends over 16 amino acids. CDR3 nucleotides: TGTGCCAGCAGTGGGGACAGGGGGGCTTTGGGTTCACCCCTCCACTTT. This codes for CASSGDRGALGSPLHF.

This clone was recorded a few times. The chain employs TRBV20-1 and TRBJ1-2, with D tentatively TRBD1 (6 bases). Trimming took 3 bases from V and 4 from J, leaving 18 bases between them. The CDR3 is made up of 15 amino acids. The germline gives CDR1 DFQATT, CDR2 SNEGSKA (reference sequence). In DNA, the CDR3 is TGCAGTGCTAGTAATAGGGCAGGGGCCGTCTATGGCTACACCTTC. Translated: CSASNRAGAVYGYTF.